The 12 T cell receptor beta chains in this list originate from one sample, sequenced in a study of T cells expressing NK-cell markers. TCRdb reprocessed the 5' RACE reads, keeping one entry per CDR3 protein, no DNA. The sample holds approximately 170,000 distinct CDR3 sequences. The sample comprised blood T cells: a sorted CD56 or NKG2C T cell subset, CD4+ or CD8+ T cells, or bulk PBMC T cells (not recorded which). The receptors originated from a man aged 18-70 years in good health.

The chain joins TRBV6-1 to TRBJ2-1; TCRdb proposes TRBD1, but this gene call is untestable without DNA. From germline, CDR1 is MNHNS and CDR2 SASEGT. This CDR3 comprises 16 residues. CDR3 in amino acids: CASSGIGTVSYNEQFF.

CDR3 loop: CASLLGGGPYEQYF. The chain couples TRBV7-9 to TRBJ2-7; checking the TCRdb D call of TRBD1 is not possible without DNA. Germline-derived CDR1 and CDR2 are SEHNR and FQNEAQ (reference sequence). The length of the CDR3 is 14 residues.

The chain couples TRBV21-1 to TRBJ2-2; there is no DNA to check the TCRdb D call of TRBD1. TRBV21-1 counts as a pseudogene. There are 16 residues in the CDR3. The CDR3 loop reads CASGFLGTAYTGELFF.

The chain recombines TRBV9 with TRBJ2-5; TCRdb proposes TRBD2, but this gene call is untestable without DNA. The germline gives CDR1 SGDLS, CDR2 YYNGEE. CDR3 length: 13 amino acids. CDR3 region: CASSEGPEETQYF.

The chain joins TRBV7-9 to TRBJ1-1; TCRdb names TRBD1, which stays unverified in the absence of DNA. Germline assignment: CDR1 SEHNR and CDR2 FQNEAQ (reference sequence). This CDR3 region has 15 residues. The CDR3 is CASNPPAVMNTEAFF. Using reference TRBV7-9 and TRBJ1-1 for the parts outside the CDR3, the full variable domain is DTGVSQNPRHKITKRGQNVTFRCDPISEHNRLYWYRQTLGQGPEFLTYFQNEAQLEKSRLLSDRFSAERPKGSFSTLEIQRTEQGDSAMYLCASNPPAVMNTEAFFGQGTRLTVV.

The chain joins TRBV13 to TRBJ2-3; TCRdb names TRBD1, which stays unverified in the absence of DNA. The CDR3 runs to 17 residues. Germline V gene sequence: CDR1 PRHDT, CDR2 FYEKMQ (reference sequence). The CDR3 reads CASSKGQGTPDTDTQYF. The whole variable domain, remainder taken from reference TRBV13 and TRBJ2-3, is AAGVIQSPRHLIKEKRETATLKCYPIPRHDTVYWYQQGPGQDPQFLISFYEKMQSDKGSIPDRFSAQQFSDYHSELNMSSLELGDSALYFCASSKGQGTPDTDTQYFGPGTRLTVL.

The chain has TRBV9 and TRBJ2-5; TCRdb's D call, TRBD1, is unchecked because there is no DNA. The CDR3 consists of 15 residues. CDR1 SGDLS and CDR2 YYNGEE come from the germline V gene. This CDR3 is CASSGGDSPQETQYF.

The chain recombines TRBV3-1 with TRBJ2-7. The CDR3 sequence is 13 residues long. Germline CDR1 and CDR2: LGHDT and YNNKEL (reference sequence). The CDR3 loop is CASSHSVFYEQYF.

The chain's CDR3 is CASSTGTGYNVDGYTF. This sequence joins TRBV13 and TRBJ1-2; the D gene TCRdb calls, TRBD1, cannot be checked with no DNA. The length of the CDR3 is 16 residues. Germline V lookup: CDR1 PRHDT, CDR2 FYEKMQ (reference sequence). Variable domain in full (rest from reference TRBV13 and TRBJ1-2): AAGVIQSPRHLIKEKRETATLKCYPIPRHDTVYWYQQGPGQDPQFLISFYEKMQSDKGSIPDRFSAQQFSDYHSELNMSSLELGDSALYFCASSTGTGYNVDGYTFGSGTRLTVV.

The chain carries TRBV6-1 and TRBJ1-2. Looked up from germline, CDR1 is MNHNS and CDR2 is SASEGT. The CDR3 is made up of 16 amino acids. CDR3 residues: CASSPISAGPNYGYTF.

The CDR3 here is CASSLDRGGYNEQFF. This chain links TRBV2 with TRBJ2-1; the TCRdb D gene call, TRBD1, has no DNA to confirm it. The length of the CDR3 is 15 residues. CDR1 is SNHLY and CDR2 is FYNNEI in the germline V gene.

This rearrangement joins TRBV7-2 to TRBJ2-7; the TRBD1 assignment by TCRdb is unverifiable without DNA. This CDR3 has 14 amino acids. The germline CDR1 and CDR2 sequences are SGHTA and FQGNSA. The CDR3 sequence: CASSYIGASYEQYF. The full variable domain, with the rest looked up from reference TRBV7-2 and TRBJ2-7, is GAGVSQSPSNKVTEKGKDVELRCDPISGHTALYWYRQSLGQGLEFLIYFQGNSAPDKSGLPSDRFSAERTGGSVSTLTIQRTQQEDSAVYLCASSYIGASYEQYFGPGTRLTVT.